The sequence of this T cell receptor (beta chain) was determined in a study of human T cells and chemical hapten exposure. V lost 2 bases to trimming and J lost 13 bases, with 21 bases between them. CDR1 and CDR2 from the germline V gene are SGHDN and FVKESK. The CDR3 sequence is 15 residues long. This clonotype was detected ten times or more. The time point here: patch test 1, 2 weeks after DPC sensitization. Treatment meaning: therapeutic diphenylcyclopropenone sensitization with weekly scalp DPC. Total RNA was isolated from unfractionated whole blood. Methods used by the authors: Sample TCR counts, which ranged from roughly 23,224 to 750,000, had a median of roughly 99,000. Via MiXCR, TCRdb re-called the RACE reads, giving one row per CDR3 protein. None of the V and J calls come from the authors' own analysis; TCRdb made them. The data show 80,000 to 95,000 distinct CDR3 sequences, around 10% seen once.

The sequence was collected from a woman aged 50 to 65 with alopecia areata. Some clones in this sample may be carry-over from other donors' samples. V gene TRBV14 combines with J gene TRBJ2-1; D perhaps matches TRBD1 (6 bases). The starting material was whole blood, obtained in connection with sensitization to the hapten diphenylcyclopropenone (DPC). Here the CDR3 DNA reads TGTGCCAGCAGCCAACCCCCGAGCCCGACAGGAGAACAGTTCTTC. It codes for CASSQPPSPTGEQFF.